These 4 T cell receptor beta chains were all obtained from the same sample, sequenced in a study of T cell changes during pregnancy in multiple sclerosis. Clones were read by immunoSEQ multiplex PCR, and TCRdb kept only the in-frame ones, dropping some. The data show over 40,000 clones, with about 85% seen just once and approximately 1% held by the top ten. The specimen comprised CD4+ T cells from peripheral blood mononuclear cells, sampled in the second trimester of pregnancy. Receptors originate from a female donor with multiple sclerosis, enrolled in a pregnancy study.

This chain connects TRBV25-1 to TRBJ1-4, with 7 bases matching TRBD1. The CDR3 totals 18 residues. The V segment lost 2 bases and the J segment 4 bases; nucleotides outside the gene matches: 13. The V gene's germline CDR1 is MGHDK and CDR2 SYGVNS. CDR3 DNA: TGTGCCAGCAGTGAACGTGGGACAGCTGGAGGGTTTAATGAAAAACTGTTTTTT. This encodes CASSERGTAGGFNEKLFF.

The chain is built from TRBV6-1 and TRBJ2-7, with TRBD2 matching 11 bases. The CDR3 sequence is 16 residues long. Unmatched junction bases numbered 8, after V lost 4 bases and J lost 3 bases. Germline values: CDR1 MNHNS, CDR2 SASEGT. CDR3 residues: CASSVGLAGGLYEQYF. CDR3 sequence (DNA): TGTGCCAGCAGTGTCGGACTAGCGGGCGGGCTCTACGAGCAGTACTTC.

The chain combines TRBV7-9 with TRBJ1-1; TRBD1 agrees at 7 bases. The germline gives CDR1 SEHNR, CDR2 FQNEAQ (reference sequence). V shed 3 bases, J shed 5 bases, and the junction held 9 bases outside the gene matches. The CDR3 is 15 residues long. Here the CDR3 reads CASSFGTAGGTEAFF. Here the CDR3 DNA reads TGTGCCAGCAGCTTTGGGACAGCTGGGGGGACTGAAGCTTTCTTT. The variable domain in full, completed from reference TRBV7-9 and TRBJ1-1, reads DTGVSQNPRHKITKRGQNVTFRCDPISEHNRLYWYRQTLGQGPEFLTYFQNEAQLEKSRLLSDRFSAERPKGSFSTLEIQRTEQGDSAMYLCASSFGTAGGTEAFFGQGTRLTVV.

This sequence joins TRBV27 and TRBJ1-5, with 8 bases matching TRBD1. J was trimmed by 3 bases and V by 5 bases; bases with no gene match: 9. This CDR3 spans 16 amino acids. From germline, CDR1 is MNHEY and CDR2 SMNVEV (reference sequence). CDR3 coding DNA: TGTGCCAGCAGTAGGCAAAGGGACAGGTACAATCAGCCCCAGCATTTT. Encoded protein: CASSRQRDRYNQPQHF.